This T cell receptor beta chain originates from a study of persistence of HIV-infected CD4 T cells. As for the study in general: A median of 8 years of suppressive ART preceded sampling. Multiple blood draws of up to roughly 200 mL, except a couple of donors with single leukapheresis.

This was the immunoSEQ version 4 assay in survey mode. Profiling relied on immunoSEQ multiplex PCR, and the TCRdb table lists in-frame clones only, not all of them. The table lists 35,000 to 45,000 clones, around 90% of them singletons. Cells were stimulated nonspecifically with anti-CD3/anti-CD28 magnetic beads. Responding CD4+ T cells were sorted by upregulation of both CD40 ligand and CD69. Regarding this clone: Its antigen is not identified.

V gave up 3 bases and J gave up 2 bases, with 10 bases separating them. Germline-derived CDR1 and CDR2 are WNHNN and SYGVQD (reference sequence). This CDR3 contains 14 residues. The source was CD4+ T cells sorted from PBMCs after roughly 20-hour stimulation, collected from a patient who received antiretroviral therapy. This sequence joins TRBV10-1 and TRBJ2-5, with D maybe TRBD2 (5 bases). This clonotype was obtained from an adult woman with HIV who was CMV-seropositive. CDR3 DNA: TGCGCCAGCAGTGATCCGGGGATACAAGAGACCCAGTACTTC. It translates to CASSDPGIQETQYF.